The entry below gives a single TCR beta chain sequence along with its context. This specimen comes from a study of blood T cell repertoires in COVID-19. Study as a whole: Samples representing acute and convalescent COVID-19 were sourced from the United States, Italy and Spain. T cells, B-cell-depleted T cells, or PBMCs provided the cDNA or gDNA that served as material.

Original handling: For nucleated cells, counts were estimated from reference gene primer amplification. Only in-frame clones appear in the TCRdb table, and some are missing; sequencing was by immunoSEQ multiplex PCR. V and J calls and clone size are as listed in that table; D and trimming were resolved from the DNA. There are some 250,000 clones in the sample; approximately 83% occur only once, and more than 2.5% lies in the top ten. Per germline, CDR1 LNHDA and CDR2 SQIVND (reference sequence). Trimming removed 4 bases from V and 1 base from J; junction bases left unmatched: 5. This CDR3 is 16 amino acids long.

The chain recombines TRBV19 with TRBJ1-3; the match to TRBD1 covers 9 bases. This sequence originates from a woman in her twenties or thirties who had recovered from COVID-19. The sample was peripheral blood. CDR3 region: CASSTTGQGSGNTIYF. CDR3 DNA sequence: TGTGCCAGTAGTACTACCGGACAGGGGTCTGGAAACACCATATATTTT. The variable domain in full, completed from reference TRBV19 and TRBJ1-3, reads DGGITQSPKYLFRKEGQNVTLSCEQNLNHDAMYWYRQDPGQGLRLIYYSQIVNDFQKGDIAEGYSVSREKKESFPLTVTSAQKNPTAFYLCASSTTGQGSGNTIYFGEGSWLTVV.